The clone carrying this TCR beta chain was observed a handful of times. The antigen remains undetermined. This record belongs to a study of CD8+ T cells in alopecia areata. After isolation, RNA underwent reverse transcription to generate cDNA as the sequencing template. Using immunoSEQ multiplex PCR, the repertoire was profiled, and TCRdb retains in-frame clones only, with some absent. The data contain about 190,000 clones, approximately 56% of them singletons. Points from the study as a whole: Clarity of TCR sharing across patients fell short of that in mice, possibly HLA-related.

Treatment specified: oral pan-JAK inhibitor, 5-10 mg twice daily. The V segment lost 4 bases and the J segment 5 bases; nucleotides outside the gene matches: 13. CDR3 length: 17 residues. Per the germline V gene, CDR1 is GTSNPN and CDR2 is SVGIG (reference sequence). This chain connects TRBV30 to TRBJ2-3; 12 bases map to TRBD2. Sequencing used CD4+ T cells sorted from blood, obtained at week 4, from a patient treated with tofacitinib. This sequence originates from a human donor with alopecia areata. CDR3 loop: CAWINKRTSGNEDTQYF. The DNA of the CDR3 is TGTGCCTGGATAAATAAGAGGACTAGCGGGAATGAAGATACGCAGTATTTT.